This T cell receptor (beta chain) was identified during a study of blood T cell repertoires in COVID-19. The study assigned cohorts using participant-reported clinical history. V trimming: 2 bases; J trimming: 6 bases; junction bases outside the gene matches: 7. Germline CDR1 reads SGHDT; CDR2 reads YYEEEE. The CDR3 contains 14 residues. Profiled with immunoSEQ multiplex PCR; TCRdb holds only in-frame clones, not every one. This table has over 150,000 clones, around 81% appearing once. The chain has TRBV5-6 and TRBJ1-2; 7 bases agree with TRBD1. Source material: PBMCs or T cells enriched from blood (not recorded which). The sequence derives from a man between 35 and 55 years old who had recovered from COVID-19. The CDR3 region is CASSFVRGSDGYTF. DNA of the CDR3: TGTGCCAGCAGCTTTGTCAGGGGGTCGGATGGCTACACCTTC.